Below are 25 T cell receptor beta chains sequenced from a single sample in a study of glioma-infiltrating T cells after dendritic cell vaccination. Time point reported: after dendritic cell vaccination, including at tumor progression/relapse. Sequenced by immunoSEQ multiplex PCR; TCRdb stores in-frame clones only, minus some. The table has tens of thousands of clones, over 80% seen once. The starting material was blood, obtained after dendritic cell vaccination. All receptors derive from a human donor with glioblastoma.

This chain joins TRBV2 and TRBJ2-7; 7 bases fit TRBD1. Germline lookup yields CDR1 SNHLY and CDR2 FYNNEI. The CDR3 has 14 amino acids. Trimming at V came to 4 bases and at J to 7 bases, leaving 10 bases not matched to a gene. CDR3: CASSVDRDLGEQYF. The CDR3 nucleotides are TGTGCCAGCAGTGTAGACAGGGACCTAGGGGAGCAGTACTTC.

The chain has TRBV9 and TRBJ1-2; 10 nucleotides line up with TRBD1. The V gene's germline CDR1 is SGDLS and CDR2 YYNGEE. V dropped 3 bases and J dropped 7; count of bases not matched to a gene: 6. The CDR3 runs 14 residues. CDR3 nucleotide sequence: TGTGCCAGCAGCGCCTTGACAGGGGGCTCTGGCTACACCTTC. Translating it yields CASSALTGGSGYTF.

The rearrangement uses TRBV4-1 and TRBJ1-2; possible D gene TRBD1, 6 bases. Germline lookup yields CDR1 MGHRA and CDR2 YSYEKL. This CDR3 is 13 amino acids long. The V end was cut by 5 bases, the J end by 7 bases, with 14 bases between. CDR3 residues: CASSKTGGGGYTF. CDR3 nucleotide sequence: TGCGCCAGCAGCAAGACAGGAGGTGGTGGCTACACCTTC.

The V gene is TRBV15, the J gene TRBJ2-2; TRBD2 matches 7 bases. Per the germline V gene, CDR1 is LNHNV and CDR2 is YYDKDF (reference sequence). With 1 base clipped from V and 4 bases from J, the junction kept 3 bases outside the gene matches. This CDR3 region has 15 residues. The CDR3 DNA reads TGTGCCACCAGCAGAGGGGACTATGCCACCGGGGAGCTGTTTTTT. Translation: CATSRGDYATGELFF.

The chain uses TRBV6-1 and TRBJ2-3; possible D gene TRBD1, 6 bases. This CDR3 comprises 13 residues. The germline gives CDR1 MNHNS, CDR2 SASEGT. V shed 4 bases and J shed 5 bases, with 10 bases lying between them. The DNA for the CDR3 is TGTGCCAGCAGTGGACAGGCTGGAGATACGCAGTATTTT. Its protein is CASSGQAGDTQYF.

The gene calls are TRBV4-3 and TRBJ1-2, with TRBD1 matching 10 bases. In germline, CDR1 is LGHNA, CDR2 YSLEER. Germline trimming cut 1 base from V and 8 bases from J; bases unmatched to any gene: 13. The CDR3 covers 17 residues. Written as DNA, the CDR3 is TGCGCCAGCAGCCAAGCTGGGACAGGGGTCGATATATTGGGCTACACCTTC. It codes for CASSQAGTGVDILGYTF.

The J gene is TRBJ2-1, the V gene TRBV5-4; TRBD2 aligns across 13 bases. The V segment lost 0 bases and the J segment 8 bases; nucleotides outside the gene matches: 5. The V gene's germline CDR1 is SGHNT and CDR2 YYREEE (reference sequence). The CDR3 runs 16 residues. Here the CDR3 DNA reads TGTGCCAGCAGCTTGGGACTAGCGGGGGGCTCGTATGAGCAGTTCTTC. Translation: CASSLGLAGGSYEQFF.

The V and J genes are TRBV5-4 and TRBJ2-2, with 13 nucleotides matching TRBD2. Looked up from germline, CDR1 is SGHNT and CDR2 is YYREEE (reference sequence). The trim removed 0 bases at V and 0 bases at J, leaving 2 bases unmatched. The CDR3 totals 18 residues. This CDR3 reads CASSLGLAGGANTGELFF. The CDR3 bases are TGTGCCAGCAGCTTGGGACTAGCGGGGGGTGCGAACACCGGGGAGCTGTTTTTT.

The chain has TRBV19 and TRBJ2-3; 8 bases are shared with TRBD1. After removal of 4 bases from V and 1 base from J, the junction contained 1 base not matched to a gene. Germline CDR1 LNHDA, CDR2 SQIVND (reference sequence). The CDR3 has 14 amino acids. Here the CDR3 DNA reads TGTGCCAGTAGTAAGGGACAGGGCACAGATACGCAGTATTTT. Translating it yields CASSKGQGTDTQYF. Supplemented by reference TRBV19 and TRBJ2-3, the full variable domain reads DGGITQSPKYLFRKEGQNVTLSCEQNLNHDAMYWYRQDPGQGLRLIYYSQIVNDFQKGDIAEGYSVSREKKESFPLTVTSAQKNPTAFYLCASSKGQGTDTQYFGPGTRLTVL.

J is TRBJ2-5 and V is TRBV5-4, with a tentative D call TRBD2 (6 bases). Per the germline V gene, CDR1 is SGHNT and CDR2 is YYREEE (reference sequence). V was trimmed by 4 bases and J by 4 bases, leaving 14 bases between them. The CDR3 is 14 residues long. The CDR3 region is CASSPGGAGETQYF. CDR3 DNA: TGTGCCAGCAGCCCCGGAGGGGCGGGAGAGACCCAGTACTTC.

The genes are TRBV7-2 and TRBJ1-1, with D possibly TRBD1 on 6 matching bases. Germline V gene sequence: CDR1 SGHTA, CDR2 FQGNSA. Trimming took off 1 base at V and 0 bases at J, with 9 bases between the two ends. The CDR3 is made up of 15 amino acids. The CDR3 loop reads CASSLGGHLNTEAFF. The DNA for the CDR3 is TGTGCCAGCAGCTTAGGGGGACACTTGAACACTGAAGCTTTCTTT. The variable domain in full, with the rest retrieved from reference TRBV7-2 and TRBJ1-1, is GAGVSQSPSNKVTEKGKDVELRCDPISGHTALYWYRQSLGQGLEFLIYFQGNSAPDKSGLPSDRFSAERTGGSVSTLTIQRTQQEDSAVYLCASSLGGHLNTEAFFGQGTRLTVV.

The chain links TRBV2 to TRBJ1-5; D is ambiguous. V was trimmed by 4 bases and J by 7 bases, leaving 17 bases between them. The CDR3 loop spans 15 amino acids. CDR1 and CDR2 from the germline V gene are SNHLY and FYNNEI. The CDR3 reads CASSVVDPPGQPQHF. Written as DNA, the CDR3 is TGTGCCAGCAGTGTCGTGGACCCACCGGGGCAGCCCCAGCATTTT.

The J gene is TRBJ2-7, the V gene TRBV5-4, with 7 positions matching TRBD2. Losses at the gene ends were 0 bases for V and 6 bases for J; bases not matched to a gene: 9. The CDR3 is 15 amino acids. The V gene's germline CDR1 is SGHNT and CDR2 YYREEE (reference sequence). Written as DNA, the CDR3 is TGTGCCAGCAGCTTGGTTGAGCGGGGTTTTTTCGAGCAGTACTTC. Protein sequence: CASSLVERGFFEQYF.

The chain has TRBV5-1 and TRBJ2-7; D is perhaps TRBD2 (6 bases). The germline V gene has CDR1 SGHRS and CDR2 YFSETQ. There are 16 residues in the CDR3. Trimming took 0 bases from V and 0 from J, leaving 13 bases between them. CDR3 coding DNA: TGCGCCAGCAGCTTGGAGGGCGGGACCAGCTCCTACGAGCAGTACTTC. Translation: CASSLEGGTSSYEQYF.

This clone was picked up a small number of times. The rearrangement joins TRBV5-5 to TRBJ1-6; D call uncertain. The germline gives CDR1 SGHKS, CDR2 YYEKEE (reference sequence). The CDR3 runs to 13 residues. V was clipped by 7 bases and J by 3 bases, with 8 bases between them. Here the CDR3 DNA reads TGTGCCAGCTTTGATAGCTATAATTCACCCCTCCACTTT. It codes for CASFDSYNSPLHF.

This rearrangement joins TRBV5-6 to TRBJ1-6; D ambiguous. The CDR3 consists of 13 residues. The germline CDR1 and CDR2 sequences are SGHDT and YYEEEE. Between the trimmed V and J ends, which lost 4 bases and 9 bases, there was a span of 11 bases. In DNA, the CDR3 is TGTGCCAGCAGCCCTGTTGGAGGTTCACCCCTCCACTTT. Translated, it gives CASSPVGGSPLHF.

This sequence joins TRBV6-1 and TRBJ1-1, with 7 bases fitting TRBD1. The trim removed 2 bases at V and 12 bases at J, leaving 6 bases unmatched. Per the germline V gene, CDR1 is MNHNS and CDR2 is SASEGT. The CDR3 spans 12 residues. The CDR3 reads CASSEYRGWTFF. The CDR3 nucleotides are TGTGCCAGCAGTGAATACAGGGGATGGACTTTCTTT.

This sequence joins TRBV18 and TRBJ1-2; D might be TRBD1 (6 bases). CDR3 length: 13 amino acids. The V gene lost 4 bases and the J gene lost 6 bases, with 12 bases spanning the gap. Germline loops: CDR1 KGHSH, CDR2 LQKENI. CDR3: CASSHDRKDGYTF. The CDR3 nucleotides read TGTGCCAGCTCACATGACAGGAAAGATGGCTACACCTTC.

CDR3 bases: TGTGCCAGCAGCCGACGCCAAGGACAGGGCACTGAAGCTTTCTTT. Its protein is CASSRRQGQGTEAFF. The V gene is TRBV14, the J gene TRBJ1-1, with 8 bases that match TRBD1. The germline gives CDR1 SGHDN, CDR2 FVKESK. The CDR3 runs to 15 residues. V dropped 4 bases and J dropped 4; count of bases not matched to a gene: 8.

J is TRBJ1-4 and V is TRBV5-1, with D unresolved. The CDR3 covers 14 residues. V dropped 7 bases and J dropped 2 bases, with 12 bases sitting between them. The germline V gene has CDR1 SGHRS and CDR2 YFSETQ. In nucleotides, the CDR3 is TGCGCCAGCCGAACTTACCCCACTAATGAAAAACTGTTTTTT. It specifies CASRTYPTNEKLFF.

The chain combines TRBV14 with TRBJ2-5; D ambiguous. This CDR3 spans 15 amino acids. Trimming shortened V by 1 base and J by 0 bases, and 9 bases separated the two germline ends. CDR1 SGHDN and CDR2 FVKESK come from the germline V gene. This chain's CDR3 is CASSQGIRYQETQYF. DNA of the CDR3: TGTGCCAGCAGCCAAGGTATTAGATACCAAGAGACCCAGTACTTC.

The V call is TRBV14, the J call TRBJ2-1; 12 bases are shared with TRBD2. This CDR3 spans 16 amino acids. CDR1 SGHDN and CDR2 FVKESK come from the germline V gene. After removal of 2 bases from V and 3 bases from J, the junction contained 2 bases not matched to a gene. CDR3 in amino acids: CASSQLAGGNYNEQFF. The CDR3 nucleotides are TGTGCCAGCAGCCAACTAGCGGGGGGGAACTACAATGAGCAGTTCTTC.

This chain connects TRBV5-4 to TRBJ2-3; D call uncertain. V was shortened by 0 bases and J by 0 bases, with 8 bases between the two germline ends. The length of the CDR3 is 15 residues. CDR1 is SGHNT, CDR2 YYREEE, per germline (reference sequence). The CDR3 coding sequence is TGTGCCAGCAGCTTGGACACAGAGAGCACAGATACGCAGTATTTT. Encoded protein: CASSLDTESTDTQYF.

The chain employs TRBV9 and TRBJ2-1; TRBD1 matches at 7 bases. The V gene end was trimmed by 4 bases and the J gene end by 7 bases; junction bases not matched to a gene: 11. CDR3 size: 15 residues. Germline-derived CDR1 and CDR2 are SGDLS and YYNGEE. CDR3 region: CASSPMTGPVNEQFF. DNA of the CDR3: TGTGCCAGCAGCCCTATGACAGGGCCCGTTAATGAGCAGTTCTTC.

This clone has a single count. J is TRBJ2-1 and V is TRBV5-4; 7 nucleotides match TRBD2. CDR3 length equals 16 residues. Germline V gives CDR1 SGHNT, CDR2 YYREEE (reference sequence). V trimming: 4 bases; J trimming: 5 bases; junction bases outside the gene matches: 12. The CDR3 region is CASSRDTGLRHNEQFF. The CDR3 coding sequence is TGTGCCAGCAGCCGAGACACGGGACTACGCCACAATGAGCAGTTCTTC.